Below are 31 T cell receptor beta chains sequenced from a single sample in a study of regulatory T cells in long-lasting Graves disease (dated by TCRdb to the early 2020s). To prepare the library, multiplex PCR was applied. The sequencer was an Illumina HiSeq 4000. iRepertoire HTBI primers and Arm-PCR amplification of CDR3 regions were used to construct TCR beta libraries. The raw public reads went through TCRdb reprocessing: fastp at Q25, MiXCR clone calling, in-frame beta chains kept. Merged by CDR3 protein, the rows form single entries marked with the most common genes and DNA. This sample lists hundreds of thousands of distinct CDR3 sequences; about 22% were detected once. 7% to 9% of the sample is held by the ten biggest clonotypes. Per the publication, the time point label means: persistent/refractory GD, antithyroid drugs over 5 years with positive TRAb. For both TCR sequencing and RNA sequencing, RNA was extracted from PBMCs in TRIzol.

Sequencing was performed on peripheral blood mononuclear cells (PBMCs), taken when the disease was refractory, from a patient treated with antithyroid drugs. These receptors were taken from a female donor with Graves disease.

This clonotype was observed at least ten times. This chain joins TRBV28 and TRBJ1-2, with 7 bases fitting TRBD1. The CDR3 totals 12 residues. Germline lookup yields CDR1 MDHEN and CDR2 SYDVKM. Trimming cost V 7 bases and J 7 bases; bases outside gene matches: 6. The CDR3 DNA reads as TGTGCCAGCAAAGGGGGCGAAACTGGCTACACCTTC. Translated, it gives CASKGGETGYTF.

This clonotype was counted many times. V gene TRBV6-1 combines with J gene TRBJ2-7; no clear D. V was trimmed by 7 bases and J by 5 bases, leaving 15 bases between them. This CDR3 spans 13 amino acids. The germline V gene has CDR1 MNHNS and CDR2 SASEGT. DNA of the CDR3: TGTGCCAGCACGGCCAGAAACCCGGACGAGCAGTACTTC. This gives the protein CASTARNPDEQYF.

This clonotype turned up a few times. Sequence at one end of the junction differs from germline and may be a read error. For the CDR3, the DNA is TGCGCCAGCACCCAAGAACTTCTGAACACTGAAGCTTTCTTT. Protein: CASTQELLNTEAFF. The rearrangement uses TRBV4-1 and TRBJ1-1; D not resolved. This CDR3 region has 14 residues. Germline lookup yields CDR1 MGHRA and CDR2 YSYEKL.

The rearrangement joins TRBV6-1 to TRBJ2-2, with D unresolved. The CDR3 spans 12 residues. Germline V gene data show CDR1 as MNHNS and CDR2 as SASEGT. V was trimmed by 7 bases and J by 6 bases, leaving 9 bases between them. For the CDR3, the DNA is TGTGCCAGCAAATATCCCCCCGGGGAGCTGTTTTTT. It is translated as CASKYPPGELFF.

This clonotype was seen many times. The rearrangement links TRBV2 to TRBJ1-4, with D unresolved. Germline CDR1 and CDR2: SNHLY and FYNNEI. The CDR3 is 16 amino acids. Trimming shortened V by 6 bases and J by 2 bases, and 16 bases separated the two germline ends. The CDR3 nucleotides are TGTGCCAGCAGCCGAACATGGAGCTGGACTAATGAAAAACTGTTTTTT. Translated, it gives CASSRTWSWTNEKLFF.

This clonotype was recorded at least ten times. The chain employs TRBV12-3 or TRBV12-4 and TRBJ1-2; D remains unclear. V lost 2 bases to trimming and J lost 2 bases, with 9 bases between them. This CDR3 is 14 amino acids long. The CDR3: CASSLKGFNYGYTF. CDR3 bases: TGTGCCAGCAGTTTAAAGGGCTTCAACTATGGCTACACCTTC.

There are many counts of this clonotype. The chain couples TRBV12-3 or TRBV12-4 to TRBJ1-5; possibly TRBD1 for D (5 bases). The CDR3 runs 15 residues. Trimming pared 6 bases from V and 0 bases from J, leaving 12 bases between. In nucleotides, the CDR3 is TGTGCCAGCAGGGCTGACAGCTTTAGCAATCAGCCCCAGCATTTT. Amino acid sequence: CASRADSFSNQPQHF.

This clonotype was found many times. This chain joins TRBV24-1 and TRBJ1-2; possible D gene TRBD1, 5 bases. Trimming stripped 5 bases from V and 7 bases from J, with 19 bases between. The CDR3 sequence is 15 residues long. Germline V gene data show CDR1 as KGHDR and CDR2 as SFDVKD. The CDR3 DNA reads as TGTGCCACCAGTGGTCCCTGGGACGGCGATGGTGGCTACACCTTC. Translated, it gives CATSGPWDGDGGYTF.

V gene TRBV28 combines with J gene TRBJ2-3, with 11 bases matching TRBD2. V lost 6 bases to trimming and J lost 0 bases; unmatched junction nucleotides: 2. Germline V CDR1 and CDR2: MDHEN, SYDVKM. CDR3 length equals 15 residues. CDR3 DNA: TGTGCCAGCAGCATAGCGGGAGGGAGCACAGATACGCAGTATTTT. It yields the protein CASSIAGGSTDTQYF.

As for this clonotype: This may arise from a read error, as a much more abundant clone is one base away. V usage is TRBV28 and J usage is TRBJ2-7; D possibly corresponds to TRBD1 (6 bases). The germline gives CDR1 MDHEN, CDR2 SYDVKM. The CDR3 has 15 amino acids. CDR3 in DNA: TGTGCCGGCAGCTCATCCCGGGACAAGGGAAACGAGCAGTACTTC. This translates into CAGSSSRDKGNEQYF.

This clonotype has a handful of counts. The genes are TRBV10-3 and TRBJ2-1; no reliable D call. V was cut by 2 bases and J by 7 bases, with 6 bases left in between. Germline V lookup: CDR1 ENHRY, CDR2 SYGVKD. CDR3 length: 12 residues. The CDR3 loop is CAISEEANEQFF. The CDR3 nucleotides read TGTGCCATCAGTGAGGAAGCGAATGAGCAGTTCTTC.

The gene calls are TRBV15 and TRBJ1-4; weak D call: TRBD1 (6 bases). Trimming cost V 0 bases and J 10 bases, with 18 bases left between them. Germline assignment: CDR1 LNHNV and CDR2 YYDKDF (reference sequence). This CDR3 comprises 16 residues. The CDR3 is CATSRDLGQGMGKLFF. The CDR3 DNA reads TGTGCCACCAGCAGAGATCTCGGGCAGGGGATGGGAAAACTGTTTTTT.

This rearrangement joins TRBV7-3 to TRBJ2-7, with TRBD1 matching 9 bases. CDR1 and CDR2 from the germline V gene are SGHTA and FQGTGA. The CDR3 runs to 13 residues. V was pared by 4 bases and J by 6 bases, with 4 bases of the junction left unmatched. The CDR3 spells CASSWTGEGEQYF. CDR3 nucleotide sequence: TGTGCCAGCAGCTGGACAGGGGAAGGCGAGCAGTACTTC.

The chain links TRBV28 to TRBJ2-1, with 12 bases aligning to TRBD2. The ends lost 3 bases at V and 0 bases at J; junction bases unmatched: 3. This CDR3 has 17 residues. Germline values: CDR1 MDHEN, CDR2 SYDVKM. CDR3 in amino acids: CASSFGLAGSSYNEQFF. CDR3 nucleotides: TGTGCCAGCAGTTTTGGACTAGCGGGGAGCTCCTACAATGAGCAGTTCTTC.

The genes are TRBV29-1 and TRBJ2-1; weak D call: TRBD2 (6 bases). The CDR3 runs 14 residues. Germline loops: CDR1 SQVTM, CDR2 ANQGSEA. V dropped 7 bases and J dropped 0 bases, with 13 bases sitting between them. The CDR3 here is CSGNSGVSYNEQFF. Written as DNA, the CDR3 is TGCAGCGGAAATAGCGGAGTCTCCTACAATGAGCAGTTCTTC.

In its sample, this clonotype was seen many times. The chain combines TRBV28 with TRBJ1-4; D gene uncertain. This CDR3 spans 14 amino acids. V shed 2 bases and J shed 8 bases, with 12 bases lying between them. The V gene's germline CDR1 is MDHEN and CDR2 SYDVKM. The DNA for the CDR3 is TGTGCCAGCAGTTTACTGTACCCCGGCGAAAAACTGTTTTTT. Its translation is CASSLLYPGEKLFF. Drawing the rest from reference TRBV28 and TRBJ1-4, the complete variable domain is DVKVTQSSRYLVKRTGEKVFLECVQDMDHENMFWYRQDPGLGLRLIYFSYDVKMKEKGDIPEGYSVSREKKERFSLILESASTNQTSMYLCASSLLYPGEKLFFGSGTQLSVL.

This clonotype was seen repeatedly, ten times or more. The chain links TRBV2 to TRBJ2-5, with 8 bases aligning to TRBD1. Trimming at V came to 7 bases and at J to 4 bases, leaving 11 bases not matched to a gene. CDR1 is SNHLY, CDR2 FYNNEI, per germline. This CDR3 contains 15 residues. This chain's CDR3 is CASKIGQGEGETQYF. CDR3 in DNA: TGTGCCAGCAAAATTGGACAGGGTGAGGGAGAGACCCAGTACTTC.

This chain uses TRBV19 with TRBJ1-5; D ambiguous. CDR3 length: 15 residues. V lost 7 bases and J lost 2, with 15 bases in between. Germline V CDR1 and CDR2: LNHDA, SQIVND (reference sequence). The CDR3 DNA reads TGTGCCAGTACTCCGCTAGGCCAGGGCAATCAGCCCCAGCATTTT. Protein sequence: CASTPLGQGNQPQHF.

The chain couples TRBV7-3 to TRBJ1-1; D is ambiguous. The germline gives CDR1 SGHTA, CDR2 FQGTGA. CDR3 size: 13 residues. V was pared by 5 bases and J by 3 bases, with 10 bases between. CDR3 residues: CASSREFHTEAFF. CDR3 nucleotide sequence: TGTGCCAGCAGCCGGGAATTCCACACTGAAGCTTTCTTT.

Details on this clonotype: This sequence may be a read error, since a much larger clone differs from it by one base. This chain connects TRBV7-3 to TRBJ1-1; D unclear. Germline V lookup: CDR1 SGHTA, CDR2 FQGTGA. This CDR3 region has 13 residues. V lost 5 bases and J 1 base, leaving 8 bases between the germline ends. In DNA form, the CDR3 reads TGTGCCAGCAGCGTAAACTCGAACACTGAAGCTTTCTTT. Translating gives CASSVNSNTEAFF.

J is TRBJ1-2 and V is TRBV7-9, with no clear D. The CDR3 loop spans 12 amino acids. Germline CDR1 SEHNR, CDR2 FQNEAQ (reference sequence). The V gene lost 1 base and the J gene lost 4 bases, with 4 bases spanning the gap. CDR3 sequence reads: CASSLGLYGYTF. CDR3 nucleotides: TGTGCCAGCAGCTTAGGTCTCTATGGCTACACCTTC.

The CDR3 coding sequence is TGCAGCGTTGACTTCTGGGCAGGAACCTACGAGCAGTACTTC. Protein product: CSVDFWAGTYEQYF. V and J are TRBV29-1 and TRBJ2-7; D call uncertain. Deletions cut 3 bases from V and 2 bases from J, with 14 bases between. Looked up from germline, CDR1 is SQVTM and CDR2 is ANQGSEA. This CDR3 is built from 14 residues.

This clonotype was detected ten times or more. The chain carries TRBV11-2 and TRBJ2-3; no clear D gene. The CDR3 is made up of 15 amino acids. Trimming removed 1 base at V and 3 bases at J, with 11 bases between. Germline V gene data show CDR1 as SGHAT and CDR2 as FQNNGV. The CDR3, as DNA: TGTGCCAGCAGCTTAGGCGGCAGGTCGACAGATACGCAGTATTTT. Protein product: CASSLGGRSTDTQYF.

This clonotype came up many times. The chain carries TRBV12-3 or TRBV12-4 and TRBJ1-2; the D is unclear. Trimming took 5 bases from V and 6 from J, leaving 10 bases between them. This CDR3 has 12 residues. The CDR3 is CASSKLLNGYTF. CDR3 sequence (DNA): TGTGCCAGCAGTAAGCTTCTCAATGGCTACACCTTC.

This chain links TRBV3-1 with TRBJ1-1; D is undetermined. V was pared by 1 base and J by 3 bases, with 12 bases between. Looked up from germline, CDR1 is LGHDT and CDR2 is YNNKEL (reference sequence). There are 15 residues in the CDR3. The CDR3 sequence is CASSQAKGSDTEAFF. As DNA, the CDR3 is TGTGCCAGCAGCCAAGCTAAAGGCTCGGACACTGAAGCTTTCTTT. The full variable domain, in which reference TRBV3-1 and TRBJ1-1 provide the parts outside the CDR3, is DTAVSQTPKYLVTQMGNDKSIKCEQNLGHDTMYWYKQDSKKFLKIMFSYNNKELIINETVPNRFSPKSPDKAHLNLHINSLELGDSAVYFCASSQAKGSDTEAFFGQGTRLTVV.

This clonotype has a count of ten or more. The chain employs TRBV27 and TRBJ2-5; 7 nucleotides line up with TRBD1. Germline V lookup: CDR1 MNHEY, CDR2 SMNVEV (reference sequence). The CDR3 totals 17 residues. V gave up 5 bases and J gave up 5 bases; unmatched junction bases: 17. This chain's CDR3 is CASSLGRNRGPGETQYF. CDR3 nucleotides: TGTGCCAGCAGTCTCGGACGGAATAGGGGGCCTGGGGAGACCCAGTACTTC.

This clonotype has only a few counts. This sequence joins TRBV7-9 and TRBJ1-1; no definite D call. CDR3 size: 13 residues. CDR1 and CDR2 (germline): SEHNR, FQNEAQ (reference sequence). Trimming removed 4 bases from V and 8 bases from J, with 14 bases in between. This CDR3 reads CASSSRVDEEAFF. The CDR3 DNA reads TGTGCCAGCAGCTCGCGGGTGGATGAGGAAGCTTTCTTT.

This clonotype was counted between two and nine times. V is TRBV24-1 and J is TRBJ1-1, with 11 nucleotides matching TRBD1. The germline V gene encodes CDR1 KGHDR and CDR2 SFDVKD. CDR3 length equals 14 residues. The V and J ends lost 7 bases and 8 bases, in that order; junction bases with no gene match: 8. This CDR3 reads CATRRTGGDGEAFF. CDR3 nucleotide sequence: TGTGCCACCAGAAGGACAGGGGGCGACGGGGAAGCTTTCTTT.

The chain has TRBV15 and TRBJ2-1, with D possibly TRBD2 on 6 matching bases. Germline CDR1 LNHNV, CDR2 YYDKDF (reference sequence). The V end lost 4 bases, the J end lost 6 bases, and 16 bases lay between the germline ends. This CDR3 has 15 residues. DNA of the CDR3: TGTGCCACCAGCATATGGGGGGAGGAGCTCAATGAGCAGTTCTTC. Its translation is CATSIWGEELNEQFF.

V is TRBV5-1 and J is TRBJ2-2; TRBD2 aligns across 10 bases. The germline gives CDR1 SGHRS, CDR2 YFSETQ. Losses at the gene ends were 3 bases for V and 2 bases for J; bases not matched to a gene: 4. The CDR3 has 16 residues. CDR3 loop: CASSSPSGSNTGELFF. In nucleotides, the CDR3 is TGCGCCAGCAGCTCCCCTAGCGGGAGTAACACCGGGGAGCTGTTTTTT.

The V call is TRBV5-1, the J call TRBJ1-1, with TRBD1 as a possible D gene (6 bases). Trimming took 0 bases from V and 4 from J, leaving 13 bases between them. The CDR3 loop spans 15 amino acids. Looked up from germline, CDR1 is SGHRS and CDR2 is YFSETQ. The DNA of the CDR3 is TGCGCCAGCAGCTTGGGCACAGGGAAAAGCACTGAAGCTTTCTTT. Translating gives CASSLGTGKSTEAFF.